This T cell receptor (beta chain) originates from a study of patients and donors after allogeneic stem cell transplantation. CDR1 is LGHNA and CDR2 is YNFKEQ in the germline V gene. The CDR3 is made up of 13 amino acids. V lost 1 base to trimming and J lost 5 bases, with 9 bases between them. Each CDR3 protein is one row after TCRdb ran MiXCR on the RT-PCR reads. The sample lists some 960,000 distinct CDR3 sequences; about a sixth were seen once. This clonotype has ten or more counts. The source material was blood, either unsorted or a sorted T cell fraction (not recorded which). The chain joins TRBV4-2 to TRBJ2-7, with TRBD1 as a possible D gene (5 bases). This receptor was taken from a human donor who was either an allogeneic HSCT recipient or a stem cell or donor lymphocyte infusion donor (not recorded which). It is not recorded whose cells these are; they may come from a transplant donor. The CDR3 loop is CASSQVKDNEQYF. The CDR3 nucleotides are TGTGCCAGCAGCCAAGTCAAGGACAACGAGCAGTACTTC.